The 23 T cell receptor beta chains given below trace back to one sample, sequenced in a study of cytomegalovirus exposure and HLA in healthy donors. Using immunoSEQ multiplex PCR, the repertoire was profiled, and TCRdb retains in-frame clones only, with some absent. The sample lists 110,000 or so clones; 70% to 90% were seen once. Sequenced input: PBMCs. These TCRs come from a young man in good health and CMV-seropositive.

V is TRBV6-5 and J is TRBJ1-1; tentatively, D is TRBD1 (5 bases). Germline-derived CDR1 and CDR2 are MNHEY and SVGAGI. The CDR3 is 14 residues long. The germline V and J ends were trimmed by 2 bases and 0 bases, with 7 bases remaining between them. The CDR3 spells CASSYAGLNTEAFF. CDR3 sequence (DNA): TGTGCCAGCAGTTACGCAGGGCTGAACACTGAAGCTTTCTTT.

The chain uses TRBV25-1 and TRBJ2-1, with D possibly TRBD2 on 6 matching bases. The V and J ends lost 6 bases and 3 bases respectively, with 18 bases between them. The CDR3 length is 16 residues. Per germline, CDR1 MGHDK and CDR2 SYGVNS. The CDR3 DNA follows: TGTGCCAGCAGCCAGGACTCCGGGACTGGCTACAATGAGCAGTTCTTC. Translating gives CASSQDSGTGYNEQFF.

The rearrangement uses TRBV5-6 and TRBJ2-5; D is perhaps TRBD1 (6 bases). V shed 5 bases and J shed 4 bases, with 12 bases lying between them. The CDR3 covers 13 residues. From germline, CDR1 is SGHDT and CDR2 YYEEEE. The CDR3 region is CASRIGGRETQYF. The CDR3 bases are TGTGCCAGCAGGATAGGGGGACGAGAGACCCAGTACTTC.

J is TRBJ1-2 and V is TRBV28, with D uncertain. The CDR3 totals 11 residues. V was clipped by 6 bases and J by 6 bases, with 8 bases between them. Germline V gene sequence: CDR1 MDHEN, CDR2 SYDVKM. The CDR3 sequence is CASSPLNGYTF. CDR3 in DNA: TGTGCCAGCAGCCCTCTAAATGGCTACACCTTC.

The chain uses TRBV19 and TRBJ2-2; 13 positions match TRBD2. Per germline, CDR1 LNHDA and CDR2 SQIVND (reference sequence). The V and J ends lost 1 base and 5 bases, in that order; junction bases with no gene match: 1. This CDR3 is 16 amino acids long. This chain's CDR3 is CASSIGLAGGTGELFF. For the CDR3, the DNA is TGTGCCAGTAGTATAGGACTAGCGGGGGGAACCGGGGAGCTGTTTTTT.

The V gene is TRBV19, the J gene TRBJ2-5; TRBD1 agrees at 10 bases. V shed 7 bases and J 4 bases; nucleotides not matched to a gene: 12. Germline CDR1 is LNHDA and CDR2 is SQIVND (reference sequence). This CDR3 contains 16 residues. CDR3 coding DNA: TGTGCCAGTACCGACACGACAGGGGGCGCAGGAGAGACCCAGTACTTC. As protein: CASTDTTGGAGETQYF.

The CDR3 DNA is TGTGCCAGCAGAACCGGGACAGGCTTCTATGGCTACACCTTC. This codes for CASRTGTGFYGYTF. The rearrangement joins TRBV27 to TRBJ1-2; 8 nucleotides line up with TRBD1. This CDR3 has 14 amino acids. V was clipped by 6 bases and J by 4 bases; unmatched bases: 7. CDR1 and CDR2 (germline): MNHEY, SMNVEV (reference sequence).

The table lists this clone with a few counts. J is TRBJ2-4 and V is TRBV6-1; TRBD2 aligns across 12 bases. With V trimmed by 2 bases and J by 6 bases, 2 bases remained unmatched. CDR3 length: 15 amino acids. In germline, CDR1 is MNHNS, CDR2 SASEGT. The CDR3, as DNA: TGTGCCAGCAGTGAACTAGCGGGGGGGACAAACATTCAGTACTTC. Protein product: CASSELAGGTNIQYF.

This chain connects TRBV10-3 to TRBJ1-1, with a tentative D call TRBD1 (6 bases). The CDR3 runs to 14 residues. With 6 bases removed from V and 0 bases from J, the gap between germline ends came to 11 bases. Germline CDR1 is ENHRY and CDR2 is SYGVKD. The CDR3 loop is CAIRLNRVNTEAFF. DNA for the CDR3: TGTGCCATCAGGCTAAACAGGGTGAACACTGAAGCTTTCTTT.

This chain links TRBV6-1 with TRBJ1-1; D not certain. The CDR3 has 15 residues. Trimming took off 2 bases at V and 11 bases at J, with 21 bases between the two ends. CDR1 is MNHNS, CDR2 SASEGT, per germline. The CDR3 sequence is CASSEFSGGPETAFF. Here the CDR3 DNA reads TGTGCCAGCAGTGAATTTTCAGGAGGTCCCGAGACCGCTTTCTTT.

The DNA for the CDR3 is TGTGCCAGCAGCCGAGACAGGGGGGTCAATCAGCCCCAGCATTTT. Its protein product is CASSRDRGVNQPQHF. The gene calls are TRBV7-6 and TRBJ1-5; 9 bases map to TRBD1. The CDR3 consists of 15 residues. The V gene end was trimmed by 5 bases and the J gene end by 3 bases; junction bases not matched to a gene: 5. Germline CDR1 SGHVS, CDR2 FNYEAQ.

This chain links TRBV6-1 with TRBJ1-3; the D is unclear. Germline V CDR1 and CDR2: MNHNS, SASEGT. V gave up 4 bases and J gave up 0 bases, with 7 bases separating them. The CDR3 runs to 14 residues. The CDR3 DNA follows: TGTGCCAGCAGTGCACAGTTCTCTGGAAACACCATATATTTT. Its translation is CASSAQFSGNTIYF.

The chain recombines TRBV6-5 with TRBJ2-2; 8 nucleotides align to TRBD1. Germline values: CDR1 MNHEY, CDR2 SVGAGI. With V trimmed by 2 bases and J by 6 bases, 8 bases remained unmatched. The CDR3 extends over 16 amino acids. CDR3 nucleotide sequence: TGTGCCAGCAGTTACCTAGGACAGGGATCCCCCGGGGAGCTGTTTTTT. Its protein is CASSYLGQGSPGELFF.

The CDR3 reads CASSSTPQGGNFYNEQFF. The CDR3, as DNA: TGTGCCAGCAGCTCGACACCTCAGGGGGGCAATTTCTACAATGAGCAGTTCTTC. V is TRBV5-6 and J is TRBJ2-1, with D perhaps matching TRBD1 (7 bases). The CDR3 loop spans 18 amino acids. CDR1 SGHDT and CDR2 YYEEEE come from the germline V gene. Between the trimmed V and J ends, which lost 3 bases and 3 bases, there was a span of 22 bases.

This clone was seen a few times. V and J are TRBV7-9 and TRBJ1-1, with D possibly TRBD1 on 6 matching bases. From germline, CDR1 is SEHNR and CDR2 FQNEAQ (reference sequence). The germline V and J ends were trimmed by 1 base and 4 bases, with 19 bases remaining between them. There are 17 residues in the CDR3. The CDR3, as DNA: TGTGCCAGCAGCTTAGTTGGGGACATTGGGAAGCGCACTGAAGCTTTCTTT. Amino acid sequence: CASSLVGDIGKRTEAFF.

V is TRBV4-3 and J is TRBJ2-3; 7 bases are shared with TRBD2. The CDR3 loop spans 15 amino acids. Germline V gene data show CDR1 as LGHNA and CDR2 as YSLEER. V was clipped by 5 bases and J by 6 bases; unmatched bases: 11. Here the CDR3 DNA reads TGCGCCAGCAGCTTACGGGAGGCGGGTGGGGATACGCAGTATTTT. As protein: CASSLREAGGDTQYF.

V is TRBV6-5 and J is TRBJ1-2; weak D call: TRBD1 (6 bases). Trimming stripped 4 bases from V and 7 bases from J, with 13 bases between. CDR3 length equals 13 residues. Germline V gene sequence: CDR1 MNHEY, CDR2 SVGAGI. DNA for the CDR3: TGTGCCAGCAGTTCGGGGGGGCCCCGTGGCTACACCTTC. Its translation: CASSSGGPRGYTF.

This clone has just a few counts. The chain's CDR3 is CASSSTGQGSYPLHF. For the CDR3, the DNA is TGTGCCAGCAGCTCGACGGGACAGGGTTCCTATCCCCTCCACTTT. This rearrangement joins TRBV5-6 to TRBJ1-6, with TRBD1 matching 9 bases. This CDR3 is built from 15 residues. The trim removed 3 bases at V and 13 bases at J, leaving 11 bases unmatched. Germline loops: CDR1 SGHDT, CDR2 YYEEEE. Full variable domain (rest looked up from reference TRBV5-6 and TRBJ1-6): DAGVTQSPTHLIKTRGQQVTLRCSPKSGHDTVSWYQQALGQGPQFIFQYYEEEERQRGNFPDRFSGHQFPNYSSELNVNALLLGDSALYLCASSSTGQGSYPLHFGNGTRLTVT.

This chain uses TRBV9 with TRBJ2-1, with 7 bases that match TRBD1. The germline gives CDR1 SGDLS, CDR2 YYNGEE. The CDR3 consists of 15 residues. The V segment lost 3 bases and the J segment 6 bases; nucleotides outside the gene matches: 9. The CDR3 nucleotides are TGTGCCAGCAGCGCCCGACAGGGATGGGTCAATGAGCAGTTCTTC. It encodes CASSARQGWVNEQFF.

The chain has TRBV2 and TRBJ2-5; perhaps TRBD2 as D (5 bases). Germline V lookup: CDR1 SNHLY, CDR2 FYNNEI. This CDR3 has 13 residues. V shed 3 bases and J shed 5 bases, with 10 bases lying between them. This chain's CDR3 is CASSERVGETQYF. The CDR3 DNA sequence: TGTGCCAGCAGTGAGAGGGTTGGGGAGACCCAGTACTTC.

This chain links TRBV2 with TRBJ2-2, with TRBD2 identical over 12 bases. The CDR3 loop spans 14 amino acids. The V segment lost 6 bases and the J segment 13 bases; nucleotides outside the gene matches: 9. Germline-derived CDR1 and CDR2 are SNHLY and FYNNEI. The CDR3 coding sequence is TGTGCCAGCAGGGGACTAGCGGGTAAAACTGGGCTGTTTTTT. Its translation: CASRGLAGKTGLFF.

The chain carries TRBV6-1 and TRBJ2-1, with 10 bases matching TRBD2. CDR1 MNHNS and CDR2 SASEGT come from the germline V gene. The CDR3 runs 15 residues. After removal of 7 bases from V and 10 bases from J, the junction contained 13 bases not matched to a gene. The CDR3 reads CASTAGSGGAWEQFF. CDR3 DNA sequence: TGTGCCAGCACCGCCGGCAGCGGGGGGGCATGGGAGCAGTTCTTC.

The rearrangement joins TRBV30 to TRBJ1-5; no clear D gene. V lost 1 base, J lost 2 bases, and 9 bases lay in between. Germline V CDR1 and CDR2: GTSNPN, SVGIG (reference sequence). The CDR3 extends over 14 amino acids. The CDR3 nucleotides are TGTGCCTGGAGTGAGGGAGTGGGCAATCAGCCCCAGCATTTT. This encodes CAWSEGVGNQPQHF.